The 24 T cell receptor beta chains reported below all come from one sample, sequenced in a study of cytomegalovirus exposure and HLA in healthy donors. The PCR employed 60 Vbeta primers together with 13 Jbeta primers. Produced via immunoSEQ multiplex PCR; TCRdb's table is partial and in-frame only. The table records around 200,000 clones, over 70% of them present only once. The sequencing sample was made of PBMCs. Receptor source: a man between 45 and 60 years old in good health and CMV-seronegative.

The chain links TRBV14 to TRBJ2-3; D gene uncertain. Germline lookup yields CDR1 SGHDN and CDR2 FVKESK. Trimming stripped 1 base from V and 7 bases from J, with 12 bases between. The CDR3 sequence is 14 residues long. The CDR3 region is CASSQVEISYTQYF. Here the CDR3 DNA reads TGTGCCAGCAGCCAAGTCGAGATTTCGTATACGCAGTATTTT.

The J gene is TRBJ1-1, the V gene TRBV25-1, with D unclear. Germline assignment: CDR1 MGHDK and CDR2 SYGVNS. The CDR3 extends over 12 amino acids. Trimming removed 8 bases at V and 1 base at J, with 8 bases between. The CDR3 coding sequence is TGTGCCAGCCGGGATTCGAACACTGAAGCTTTCTTT. It translates to CASRDSNTEAFF. The entire variable domain, with the rest obtained from reference TRBV25-1 and TRBJ1-1, is as follows: EADIYQTPRYLVIGTGKKITLECSQTMGHDKMYWYQQDPGMELHLIHYSYGVNSTEKGDLSSESTVSRIRTEHFPLTLESARPSHTSQYLCASRDSNTEAFFGQGTRLTVV.

Comment on this clone: A junction end diverges from the germline sequence, so it may reflect a read error. The chain links TRBV7-9 to TRBJ2-2; D gene unclear. The CDR3 extends over 13 amino acids. Germline loops: CDR1 SEHNR, CDR2 FQNEAQ (reference sequence). CDR3 in amino acids: CSSSNTAGGELFF. The CDR3 region has the DNA TGTTCCAGCAGCAACACCGCAGGTGGGGAGCTGTTTTTT. Supplemented by reference TRBV7-9 and TRBJ2-2, the full variable domain reads DTGVSQNPRHKITKRGQNVTFRCDPISEHNRLYWYRQTLGQGPEFLTYFQNEAQLEKSRLLSDRFSAERPKGSFSTLEIQRTEQGDSAMYLCSSSNTAGGELFFGEGSRLTVL.

V usage is TRBV2 and J usage is TRBJ2-4; perhaps TRBD2 as D (6 bases). The CDR3 spans 15 residues. CDR1 SNHLY and CDR2 FYNNEI come from the germline V gene. Trimming pared 5 bases from V and 5 bases from J, leaving 16 bases between. CDR3 sequence: CASSWDSPGENIQYF. DNA for the CDR3: TGTGCCAGCAGTTGGGACTCCCCAGGAGAAAACATTCAGTACTTC.

The rearrangement links TRBV27 to TRBJ2-5; TRBD1 is a possible D gene (5 bases). V was pared by 5 bases and J by 5 bases, with 15 bases between. The CDR3 sequence is 14 residues long. The germline V gene has CDR1 MNHEY and CDR2 SMNVEV (reference sequence). CDR3 nucleotide sequence: TGTGCCAGCAGTCCTTCGCAGGGCCGGGAGACCCAGTACTTC. This translates into CASSPSQGRETQYF.

Turning to this clone: The junction does not match germline at one end; this may be a read error. The gene calls are TRBV7-2 and TRBJ2-5, with 8 bases lining up with TRBD2. CDR3 length: 13 residues. CDR1 is SGHTA, CDR2 FQGNSA, per germline. Here the CDR3 DNA reads TGTGCCAGCAGTTTAGCGGGGCGAGAGACCCAGTACTTC. Encoded protein: CASSLAGRETQYF.

The rearrangement uses TRBV27 and TRBJ1-2; 9 bases map to TRBD1. CDR1 is MNHEY, CDR2 SMNVEV, per germline (reference sequence). This CDR3 has 17 residues. Trimming removed 5 bases from V and 0 bases from J; junction bases left unmatched: 10. CDR3: CASSPGTGFLPNYGYTF. The CDR3 nucleotides read TGTGCCAGCAGTCCCGGGACAGGGTTTCTCCCTAACTATGGCTACACCTTC.

This clone has just one count. The chain couples TRBV27 to TRBJ2-3, with D perhaps TRBD1 (5 bases). Germline CDR1 is MNHEY and CDR2 is SMNVEV (reference sequence). V lost 5 bases to trimming and J lost 13 bases, with 19 bases between them. This CDR3 is built from 13 residues. DNA for the CDR3: TGTGCCAGCAGTCCAGCCTGGGGCCCCCCGGAGTATTTT. Protein: CASSPAWGPPEYF.

Regarding this clone: The junction and the germline gene differ at one end; a read error may be behind it. The chain has TRBV30 and TRBJ2-1, with D possibly TRBD2 on 6 matching bases. The CDR3 consists of 13 residues. CDR1 is GTSNPN, CDR2 SVGIG, per germline (reference sequence). In DNA form, the CDR3 reads TGTGCCCGGAGGGACTGGTCTGGGAGTGAGCAGTTCTTC. It codes for CARRDWSGSEQFF. The full variable domain, in which reference TRBV30 and TRBJ2-1 provide the parts outside the CDR3, is SQTIHQWPATLVQPVGSPLSLECTVEGTSNPNLYWYRQAAGRGLQLLFYSVGIGQISSEVPQNLSASRPQDRQFILSSKKLLLSDSGFYLCARRDWSGSEQFFGPGTRLTVL.

This clone was seen more than once but under ten times. The chain combines TRBV6-1 with TRBJ1-4; possibly TRBD1 for D (5 bases). V was cut by 5 bases and J by 3 bases, with 13 bases left in between. Germline CDR1 reads MNHNS; CDR2 reads SASEGT. The CDR3 consists of 15 residues. Here the CDR3 DNA reads TGTGCCAGCAGTCCGGGACTAGAACCTAATGAAAAACTGTTTTTT. Protein: CASSPGLEPNEKLFF.

This clone was recorded a few times. This chain uses TRBV25-1 with TRBJ2-1; TRBD1 matches at 12 bases. V lost 3 bases to trimming and J lost 6 bases; unmatched junction nucleotides: 6. CDR1 MGHDK and CDR2 SYGVNS come from the germline V gene. The CDR3 runs to 16 residues. In DNA, the CDR3 is TGTGCCAGCAGTGATCCCGGGACAGGGGGCTTCAATGAGCAGTTCTTC. Translated: CASSDPGTGGFNEQFF.

The table lists this clone with a few counts. V and J are TRBV6-5 and TRBJ1-2, with 11 bases aligning to TRBD1. The germline CDR1 and CDR2 sequences are MNHEY and SVGAGI. CDR3 length: 15 amino acids. Unmatched junction bases numbered 9, after V lost 7 bases and J lost 5 bases. The CDR3 region has the DNA TGTGCCAGCAACCGGGGGGACAGGGGGAATTATGGCTACACCTTC. It specifies CASNRGDRGNYGYTF.

The chain couples TRBV7-9 to TRBJ1-2, with D tentatively TRBD1 (6 bases). Germline assignment: CDR1 SEHNR and CDR2 FQNEAQ (reference sequence). The CDR3 consists of 14 residues. CDR3: CSGGSGGAGYGYTF. CDR3 DNA sequence: TGTTCCGGGGGCAGCGGGGGCGCTGGGTATGGCTACACCTTC.

This clone was seen once. This chain joins TRBV27 and TRBJ1-6; D gene ambiguous. Germline V gene sequence: CDR1 MNHEY, CDR2 SMNVEV (reference sequence). V lost 1 base to trimming and J lost 5 bases, with 6 bases between them. The CDR3 has 14 residues. CDR3 region: CASSLWRDNSPLHF. DNA of the CDR3: TGTGCCAGCAGTTTATGGAGGGATAATTCACCCCTCCACTTT.

The chain combines TRBV27 with TRBJ2-1; D perhaps matches TRBD2 (6 bases). Germline V gives CDR1 MNHEY, CDR2 SMNVEV (reference sequence). The CDR3 contains 14 residues. Deletions cut 2 bases from V and 4 bases from J, with 9 bases between. The chain's CDR3 is CASSLGGTYNEQFF. The CDR3 DNA follows: TGTGCCAGCAGTTTAGGGGGGACTTACAATGAGCAGTTCTTC.

The chain joins TRBV9 to TRBJ2-5; 8 bases are a match to TRBD2. The CDR3 runs to 16 residues. The germline gives CDR1 SGDLS, CDR2 YYNGEE. Unmatched junction bases numbered 8, after V lost 0 bases and J lost 4 bases. The CDR3 loop reads CASSVGSGGRGETQYF. As DNA, the CDR3 is TGTGCCAGCAGCGTAGGGTCGGGGGGGAGAGGAGAGACCCAGTACTTC.

There are a few counts of this clone. CDR3 bases: TGTGCCAGCAGCTTAGGGGCCAACACCAACGAGCAGTACTTC. Protein product: CASSLGANTNEQYF. The chain employs TRBV11-3 and TRBJ2-5; D gene uncertain. The J call may be incorrect, as the DNA end agrees better with TRBJ2-7. Germline CDR1 reads SGHNT; CDR2 reads YENEEA. The CDR3 length is 14 residues.

This sequence joins TRBV7-8 and TRBJ1-2; the D gene is possibly TRBD1 (5 bases). Germline V CDR1 and CDR2: SGHVS, FQNEAQ. V shed 5 bases and J shed 4 bases, with 11 bases lying between them. The CDR3 contains 13 residues. As DNA, the CDR3 is TGTGCCAGCAGCCCAGGGCCCCGCTATGGCTACACCTTC. It codes for CASSPGPRYGYTF. The whole variable domain, remainder taken from reference TRBV7-8 and TRBJ1-2, is GAGVSQSPRYKVAKRGQDVALRCDPISGHVSLFWYQQALGQGPEFLTYFQNEAQLDKSGLPSDRFFAERPEGSVSTLKIQRTQQEDSAVYLCASSPGPRYGYTFGSGTRLTVV.

Of note for this clone: The sample holds other DNA sequences that translate to the same CDR3. This chain connects TRBV7-2 to TRBJ1-3, with 7 bases identical to TRBD1. Losses at the gene ends were 5 bases for V and 2 bases for J; bases not matched to a gene: 0. The germline V gene has CDR1 SGHTA and CDR2 FQGNSA. The CDR3 spans 13 residues. CDR3 DNA: TGTGCCAGCAGCGGGACAGCTGGAAACACCATATATTTT. Its translation is CASSGTAGNTIYF.

V gene TRBV27 combines with J gene TRBJ2-1, with D possibly TRBD2 on 5 matching bases. Germline V gives CDR1 MNHEY, CDR2 SMNVEV (reference sequence). This CDR3 is built from 12 residues. Trimming shortened V by 6 bases and J by 9 bases, and 12 bases separated the two germline ends. As DNA, the CDR3 is TGTGCCAGCAGAATTGCGGGTGGTGAGCAGTTCTTC. The encoded protein is CASRIAGGEQFF.

A single count supports this clone. This chain uses TRBV1 with TRBJ1-5. TRBV1 has pseudogene status. CDR3 length: 10 residues. CDR3 in amino acids: CTPVVQPQHF. The CDR3 nucleotides are TGCACCCCTGTAGTCCAGCCCCAGCATTTT.

The chain carries TRBV7-9 and TRBJ1-1; TRBD1 is a possible D gene (5 bases). The CDR3 loop spans 14 amino acids. Germline V lookup: CDR1 SEHNR, CDR2 FQNEAQ (reference sequence). Trimming left V 4 bases short and J 6 bases short, with 15 bases between. The CDR3 DNA is TGTGCCAGCAGCTCCCCCGGGGGTCGGGCTGAAGCTTTCTTT. Residues: CASSSPGGRAEAFF.

The chain recombines TRBV2 with TRBJ2-3; tentative D call: TRBD2 (5 bases). The CDR3 covers 15 residues. Germline V lookup: CDR1 SNHLY, CDR2 FYNNEI. Trimming removed 6 bases from V and 4 bases from J, with 17 bases in between. The CDR3 nucleotides are TGTGCCAGCAGAAGAGAAGGAGGTGGGGCAGATACGCAGTATTTT. Residues: CASRREGGGADTQYF.

V gene TRBV7-2 combines with J gene TRBJ2-7, with 7 bases lining up with TRBD1. Losses at the gene ends were 1 base for V and 3 bases for J; bases not matched to a gene: 3. In germline, CDR1 is SGHTA, CDR2 FQGNSA. The CDR3 totals 14 residues. The CDR3 nucleotides are TGTGCCAGCAGCTTAGGAGGACAGGTCTACGAGCAGTACTTC. Encoded protein: CASSLGGQVYEQYF. Full variable domain (outside the CDR3, taken from reference TRBV7-2 and TRBJ2-7): GAGVSQSPSNKVTEKGKDVELRCDPISGHTALYWYRQSLGQGLEFLIYFQGNSAPDKSGLPSDRFSAERTGGSVSTLTIQRTQQEDSAVYLCASSLGGQVYEQYFGPGTRLTVT.